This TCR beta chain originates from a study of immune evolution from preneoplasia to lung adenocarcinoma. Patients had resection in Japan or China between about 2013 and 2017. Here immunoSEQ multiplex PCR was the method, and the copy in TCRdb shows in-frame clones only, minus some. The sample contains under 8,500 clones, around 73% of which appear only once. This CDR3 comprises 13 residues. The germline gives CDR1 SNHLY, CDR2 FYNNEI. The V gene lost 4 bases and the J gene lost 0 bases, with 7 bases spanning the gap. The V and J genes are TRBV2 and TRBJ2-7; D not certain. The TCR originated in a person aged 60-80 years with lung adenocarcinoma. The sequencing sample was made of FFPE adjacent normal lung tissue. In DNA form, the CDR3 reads TGTGCCAGCAGTGCCAGGATCTCCTACGAGCAGTACTTC. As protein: CASSARISYEQYF. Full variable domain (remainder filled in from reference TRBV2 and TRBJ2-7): EPEVTQTPSHQVTQMGQEVILRCVPISNHLYFYWYRQILGQKVEFLVSFYNNEISEKSEIFDDQFSVERPDGSNFTLKIRSTKLEDSAMYFCASSARISYEQYFGPGTRLTVT.